The 25 T cell receptor beta chains below all came from one sample that was sequenced in a study of post-analysis software for immune sequencing data. Study-wide findings and caveats: Patients carried roughly 5 TRBV segments more frequently than controls did, and TRBV5-6, TRBV5-1 and TRBV20-1 were among them.

TCR beta libraries were prepared from cDNA with unique molecular identifiers. TCRdb processed the PCR reads anew with MiXCR; each CDR3 protein has one entry. The data hold about 400,000 distinct CDR3 sequences, with around 33% observed a single time. Their recognized antigens are unknown. Sequences were obtained from blood. These receptors were taken from a girl between 5 and 17 years old with multiple sclerosis.

In its sample, this clonotype was seen a few times. The CDR3 loop reads CASSLVGGGRGYGYTF. The CDR3 DNA reads TGTGCCAGCAGCTTAGTCGGAGGGGGCCGAGGCTATGGCTACACCTTC. The chain links TRBV7-9 to TRBJ1-2, with 7 bases identical to TRBD1. V was clipped by 1 base and J by 4 bases; unmatched bases: 9. CDR3 size: 16 residues. Germline V gives CDR1 SEHNR, CDR2 FQNEAQ (reference sequence).

This clonotype was counted a few times. The chain has TRBV6-5 and TRBJ2-7; D perhaps matches TRBD2 (6 bases). V lost 6 bases and J lost 3, with 18 bases in between. The germline V gene has CDR1 MNHEY and CDR2 SVGAGI. This CDR3 is 15 amino acids long. The CDR3 nucleotides are TGTGCCAGCAGGCGGACACGGGAGACCTACTACGAGCAGTACTTC. It is translated as CASRRTRETYYEQYF.

The V gene is TRBV3-1, the J gene TRBJ2-4; D gene ambiguous. V was cut by 0 bases and J by 6 bases, with 15 bases left in between. Germline CDR1 LGHDT, CDR2 YNNKEL (reference sequence). This CDR3 is built from 16 residues. CDR3 in DNA: TGTGCCAGCAGCCAAGATTCGAGGCATTTGGGAAACATTCAGTACTTC. Translating gives CASSQDSRHLGNIQYF.

The chain combines TRBV7-9 with TRBJ2-5, with 7 positions matching TRBD1. V lost 6 bases to trimming and J lost 5 bases; unmatched junction nucleotides: 9. This CDR3 is 14 amino acids long. Looked up from germline, CDR1 is SEHNR and CDR2 is FQNEAQ (reference sequence). CDR3 protein: CASSLLTGKETQYF. In DNA, the CDR3 is TGTGCCAGCAGTCTCTTGACAGGGAAGGAGACCCAGTACTTC.

The rearrangement joins TRBV4-1 to TRBJ2-1; the match to TRBD2 covers 8 bases. Germline CDR1 MGHRA, CDR2 YSYEKL. Trimming took 3 bases from V and 2 from J; bases not matched to a gene: 9. The CDR3 is made up of 17 amino acids. CDR3 in amino acids: CASSHPPGAGAYNEQFF. In DNA form, the CDR3 reads TGCGCCAGCAGCCATCCCCCGGGAGCGGGGGCCTACAATGAGCAGTTCTTC.

This clonotype was counted between two and nine times. V and J are TRBV4-1 and TRBJ1-1, with TRBD1 matching 9 bases. V trimming: 4 bases; J trimming: 2 bases; junction bases outside the gene matches: 8. CDR1 MGHRA and CDR2 YSYEKL come from the germline V gene. The CDR3 spans 16 residues. Here the CDR3 DNA reads TGCGCCAGCAGCCGTCCCACGGGACAGGGTAACACTGAAGCTTTCTTT. Translated: CASSRPTGQGNTEAFF.

This clonotype was counted a few times. The chain is built from TRBV11-2 and TRBJ1-5; D call uncertain. There are 13 residues in the CDR3. Germline CDR1 is SGHAT and CDR2 is FQNNGV. V dropped 1 base and J dropped 11 bases, with 12 bases sitting between them. In DNA form, the CDR3 reads TGTGCCAGCAGCTTAGTCCCGGGGAGAACCCAGCATTTT. Translating it yields CASSLVPGRTQHF.

This chain uses TRBV20-1 with TRBJ2-5; a possible D gene is TRBD2 (6 bases). The CDR3 contains 13 residues. Trimming took 5 bases from V and 2 from J, leaving 12 bases between them. Per the germline V gene, CDR1 is DFQATT and CDR2 is SNEGSKA (reference sequence). The DNA for the CDR3 is TGCAGTGCTGCGGGGAGGTGGCAAGAGACCCAGTACTTC. Translation gives CSAAGRWQETQYF.

This clonotype was found a few times. This chain connects TRBV20-1 to TRBJ2-7; 14 nucleotides match TRBD2. This CDR3 has 18 residues. With 3 bases clipped from V and 0 bases from J, the junction kept 10 bases outside the gene matches. Germline-derived CDR1 and CDR2 are DFQATT and SNEGSKA (reference sequence). This chain's CDR3 is CSASTGLAGGRGSYEQYF. The CDR3 DNA reads as TGCAGTGCTAGTACCGGACTAGCGGGGGGCAGGGGCTCCTACGAGCAGTACTTC.

This clonotype was counted at least ten times. This rearrangement joins TRBV27 to TRBJ2-7; D not resolved. Trimming removed 4 bases from V and 1 base from J, with 8 bases in between. The CDR3 totals 13 residues. In germline, CDR1 is MNHEY, CDR2 SMNVEV (reference sequence). The CDR3: CASSSGASYEQYF. CDR3 coding DNA: TGTGCCAGCAGTTCAGGAGCTTCCTACGAGCAGTACTTC.

This sequence joins TRBV6-5 and TRBJ2-3; 12 nucleotides match TRBD1. Germline assignment: CDR1 MNHEY and CDR2 SVGAGI. V shed 4 bases, J shed 3 bases, and the junction held 2 bases outside the gene matches. The CDR3 contains 15 residues. CDR3 sequence (DNA): TGTGCCAGCAGTTCGGGACAGGGGGCAACAGATACGCAGTATTTT. Residues: CASSSGQGATDTQYF.

The V gene is TRBV9, the J gene TRBJ1-1; 8 bases match TRBD1. The CDR3 runs 16 residues. From germline, CDR1 is SGDLS and CDR2 YYNGEE. Trimming cost V 0 bases and J 10 bases; bases outside gene matches: 14. In DNA form, the CDR3 reads TGTGCCAGCAGCGTAGGGGAATCAGGGGGCGCTGCGGGAGCTTTCTTT. Translation gives CASSVGESGGAAGAFF.

This clonotype was observed a few times. The chain joins TRBV6-1 to TRBJ1-1; D gene unclear. V was trimmed by 1 base and J by 7 bases, leaving 13 bases between them. This CDR3 has 14 residues. Germline assignment: CDR1 MNHNS and CDR2 SASEGT. CDR3 sequence: CASSEGNNGIEAFF. The CDR3 DNA reads as TGTGCCAGCAGTGAAGGGAATAATGGAATTGAAGCTTTCTTT.

The chain is built from TRBV4-1 and TRBJ1-5; D is undetermined. CDR3 length: 15 amino acids. Germline V gene data show CDR1 as MGHRA and CDR2 as YSYEKL. Trimming pared 1 base from V and 0 bases from J, leaving 7 bases between. The CDR3 reads CASSQGSTSNQPQHF. The CDR3 DNA follows: TGCGCCAGCAGCCAAGGATCGACTAGCAATCAGCCCCAGCATTTT.

The rearrangement uses TRBV20-1 and TRBJ2-1; 7 positions agree with TRBD2. With V trimmed by 6 bases and J by 0 bases, 8 bases remained unmatched. The germline CDR1 and CDR2 sequences are DFQATT and SNEGSKA (reference sequence). The CDR3 runs 15 residues. CDR3 sequence reads: CSAISGASSYNEQFF. In DNA, the CDR3 is TGCAGTGCAATCAGCGGGGCAAGCTCCTACAATGAGCAGTTCTTC.

This clonotype was picked up many times. This rearrangement joins TRBV13 to TRBJ2-3; D is unclear. Looked up from germline, CDR1 is PRHDT and CDR2 is FYEKMQ (reference sequence). The CDR3 covers 14 residues. Trimming removed 0 bases from V and 0 bases from J, with 4 bases in between. CDR3 coding DNA: TGTGCCAGCAGCTTAGGCAGGAGCACAGATACGCAGTATTTT. This translates into CASSLGRSTDTQYF.

In this sample, this clonotype turned up a few times. V is TRBV4-2 and J is TRBJ2-5; 7 nucleotides align to TRBD2. CDR1 LGHNA and CDR2 YNFKEQ come from the germline V gene. V lost 0 bases and J lost 4; bases outside the gene matches: 2. There are 14 residues in the CDR3. The CDR3, as DNA: TGTGCCAGCAGCCAAGAGGGAGGGGTAGAGACCCAGTACTTC. Protein sequence: CASSQEGGVETQYF.

This chain links TRBV4-1 with TRBJ2-7, with 8 nucleotides matching TRBD2. This CDR3 spans 15 amino acids. V lost 1 base and J lost 10; bases outside the gene matches: 12. Germline assignment: CDR1 MGHRA and CDR2 YSYEKL. Here the CDR3 DNA reads TGCGCCAGCAGCCAAGTTGGTGCGAGCGGGGGATCCCAGTACTTC. The encoded protein is CASSQVGASGGSQYF.

V and J are TRBV27 and TRBJ2-1; the D call may be TRBD1 or TRBD2 (6 bases each). Trimming pared 5 bases from V and 4 bases from J, leaving 39 bases between. Germline V gene sequence: CDR1 MNHEY, CDR2 SMNVEV (reference sequence). The CDR3 totals 23 residues. The CDR3 is CASSPLFSVPGAQRYQYYNEQFF. CDR3 coding DNA: TGTGCCAGCAGTCCTCTCTTCTCAGTTCCGGGGGCCCAACGATATCAATATTACAATGAGCAGTTCTTC.

The chain couples TRBV4-2 to TRBJ2-6; 8 nucleotides align to TRBD1. V gave up 1 base and J gave up 0 bases; unmatched junction bases: 8. Germline assignment: CDR1 LGHNA and CDR2 YNFKEQ. The CDR3 runs 19 residues. The CDR3: CASSQVGAGGLSGANVLTF. CDR3 DNA: TGTGCCAGCAGCCAAGTCGGGGCAGGGGGCCTCTCTGGGGCCAACGTCCTGACTTTC.

This clonotype was detected only a few times. The V call is TRBV27, the J call TRBJ2-7; no reliable D call. Trimming removed 5 bases from V and 0 bases from J, with 11 bases in between. Germline V gene data show CDR1 as MNHEY and CDR2 as SMNVEV (reference sequence). There are 14 residues in the CDR3. The DNA for the CDR3 is TGTGCCAGCAGTCCCGTAAGTAGCTCCTACGAGCAGTACTTC. It yields the protein CASSPVSSSYEQYF.

The chain combines TRBV6-2 or TRBV6-3 with TRBJ1-1, with D possibly being TRBD1 (5 bases). Trimming took off 6 bases at V and 1 base at J, with 12 bases between the two ends. Germline CDR1 and CDR2: MNHEY and SVGEGT. The CDR3 sequence is 14 residues long. CDR3 sequence reads: CASRTGRQNTEAFF. The DNA for the CDR3 is TGTGCCAGCAGAACAGGACGGCAGAACACTGAAGCTTTCTTT.

This clonotype was counted only a few times. The rearrangement uses TRBV12-3 or TRBV12-4 and TRBJ1-1; TRBD1 matches at 7 bases. J lost 4 bases, V lost 3 bases, and 5 bases had no gene match. This CDR3 comprises 14 residues. The CDR3 here is CASSFRQGGTEAFF. CDR3 nucleotide sequence: TGTGCCAGCAGTTTTCGACAGGGAGGCACTGAAGCTTTCTTT.

The V call is TRBV6-2 or TRBV6-3, the J call TRBJ2-1; D possibly corresponds to TRBD2 (5 bases). The CDR3 is made up of 16 amino acids. Deletions cut 6 bases from V and 6 bases from J, with 21 bases between. Germline lookup yields CDR1 MNHEY and CDR2 SVGEGT. The CDR3: CASRPMHLEGSNEQFF. DNA for the CDR3: TGTGCCAGCAGACCGATGCATCTTGAAGGGAGCAATGAGCAGTTCTTC.

The V and J genes are TRBV10-3 and TRBJ2-1; D is unresolved. V shed 2 bases and J shed 6 bases, with 14 bases lying between them. CDR1 ENHRY and CDR2 SYGVKD come from the germline V gene. The CDR3 totals 15 residues. The CDR3 DNA follows: TGTGCCATCAGTGAGGGGTCCAATTTCCCCAATGAGCAGTTCTTC. Amino acid sequence: CAISEGSNFPNEQFF.